This TCR beta chain was found in a study of T cell repertoires in cytomegalovirus infection. Findings and caveats of the study: There were carriers of CMV plus the relevant HLA, and cumulative public TCR beta family frequency identified them.

With regard to this clonotype: The antigen remains unidentified.

One entry per CDR3 protein, called by TCRdb with MiXCR from the reads. The sample holds hundreds of thousands of distinct CDR3 sequences, 30% to 40% seen once. What was sequenced was PBMCs. The receptor was derived from a human donor in good health (CMV status not recorded). Some clones in this sample may be carry-over from other donors' samples.

CDR3 in DNA: TGCAGTGCTTGGAATGTAGATACGCAGTATTTT. Its translation is CSAWNVDTQYF. The rearrangement joins TRBV20-1 to TRBJ2-3; D call uncertain. The CDR3 has 11 amino acids. V gave up 5 bases and J gave up 5 bases, with 8 bases separating them. The germline gives CDR1 DFQATT, CDR2 SNEGSKA (reference sequence).